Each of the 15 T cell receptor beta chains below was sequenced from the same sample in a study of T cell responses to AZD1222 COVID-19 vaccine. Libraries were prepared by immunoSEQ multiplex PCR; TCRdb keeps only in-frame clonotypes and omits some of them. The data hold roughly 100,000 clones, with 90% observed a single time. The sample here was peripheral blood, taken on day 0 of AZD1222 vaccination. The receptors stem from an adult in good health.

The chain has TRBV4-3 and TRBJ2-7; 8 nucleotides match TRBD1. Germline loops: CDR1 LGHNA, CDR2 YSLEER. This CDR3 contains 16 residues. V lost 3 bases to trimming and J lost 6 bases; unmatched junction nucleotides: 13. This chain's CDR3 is CASSQGQGALAAEQYF. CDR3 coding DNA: TGCGCCAGCAGCCAGGGCCAGGGGGCGCTGGCCGCCGAGCAGTACTTC.

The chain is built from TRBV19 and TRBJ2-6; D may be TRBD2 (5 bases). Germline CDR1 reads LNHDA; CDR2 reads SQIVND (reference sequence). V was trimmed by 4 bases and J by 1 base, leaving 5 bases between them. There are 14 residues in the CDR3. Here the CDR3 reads CASSRESGANVLTF. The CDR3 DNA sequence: TGTGCCAGTAGTAGGGAGTCTGGGGCCAACGTCCTGACTTTC.

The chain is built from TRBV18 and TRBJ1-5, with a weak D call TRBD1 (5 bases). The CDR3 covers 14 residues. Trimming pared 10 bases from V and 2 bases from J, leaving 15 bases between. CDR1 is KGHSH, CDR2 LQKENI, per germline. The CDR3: CATFGGRGNQPQHF. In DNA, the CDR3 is TGTGCCACCTTCGGGGGACGTGGCAATCAGCCCCAGCATTTT.

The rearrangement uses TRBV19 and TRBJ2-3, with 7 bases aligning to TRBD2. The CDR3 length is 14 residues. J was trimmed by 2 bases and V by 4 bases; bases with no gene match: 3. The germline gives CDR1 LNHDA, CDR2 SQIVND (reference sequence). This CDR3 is CASSSGSLTDTQYF. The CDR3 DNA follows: TGTGCCAGTAGTAGCGGGAGCCTCACAGATACGCAGTATTTT.

CDR3 protein: CASRRQGLNEKLFF. CDR3 nucleotide sequence: TGTGCCAGCAGAAGACAGGGATTAAATGAAAAACTGTTTTTT. The chain joins TRBV7-2 to TRBJ1-4, with 7 positions matching TRBD1. Germline CDR1 and CDR2: SGHTA and FQGNSA. Trimming took 6 bases from V and 5 from J; bases not matched to a gene: 6. The CDR3 spans 14 residues. The full variable domain, in which reference TRBV7-2 and TRBJ1-4 provide the parts outside the CDR3, is GAGVSQSPSNKVTEKGKDVELRCDPISGHTALYWYRQSLGQGLEFLIYFQGNSAPDKSGLPSDRFSAERTGGSVSTLTIQRTQQEDSAVYLCASRRQGLNEKLFFGSGTQLSVL.

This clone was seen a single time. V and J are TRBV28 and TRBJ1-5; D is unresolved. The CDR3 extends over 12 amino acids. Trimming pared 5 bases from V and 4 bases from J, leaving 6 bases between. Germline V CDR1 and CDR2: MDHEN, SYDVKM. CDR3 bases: TGTGCCAGCAGTGCCCAAAATCAGCCCCAGCATTTT. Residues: CASSAQNQPQHF.

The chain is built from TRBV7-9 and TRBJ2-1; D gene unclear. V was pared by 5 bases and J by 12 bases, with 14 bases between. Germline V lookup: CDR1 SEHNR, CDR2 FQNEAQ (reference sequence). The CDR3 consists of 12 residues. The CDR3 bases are TGTGCCAGCAGCCCTGACGAGAGTCGGCAGTTCTTC. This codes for CASSPDESRQFF.

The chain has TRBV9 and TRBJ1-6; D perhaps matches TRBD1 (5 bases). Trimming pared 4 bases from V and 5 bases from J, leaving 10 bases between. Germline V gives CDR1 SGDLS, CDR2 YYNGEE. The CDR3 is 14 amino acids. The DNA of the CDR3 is TGTGCCAGCAGCCTGGTAGGGGATAATTCACCCCTCCACTTT. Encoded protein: CASSLVGDNSPLHF.

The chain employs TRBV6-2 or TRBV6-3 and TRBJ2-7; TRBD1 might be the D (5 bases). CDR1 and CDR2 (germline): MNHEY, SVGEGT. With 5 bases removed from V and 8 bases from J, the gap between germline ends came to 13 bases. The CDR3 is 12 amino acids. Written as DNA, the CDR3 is TGTGCCAGCAGTCCCCGCAGGACACAGCAGTACTTC. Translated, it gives CASSPRRTQQYF.

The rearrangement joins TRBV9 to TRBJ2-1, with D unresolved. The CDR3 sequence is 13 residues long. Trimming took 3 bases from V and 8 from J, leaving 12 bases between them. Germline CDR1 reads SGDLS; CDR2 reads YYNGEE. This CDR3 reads CASSARLEHEQFF. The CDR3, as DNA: TGTGCCAGCAGCGCTAGACTTGAGCATGAGCAGTTCTTC. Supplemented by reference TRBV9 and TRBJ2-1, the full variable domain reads DSGVTQTPKHLITATGQRVTLRCSPRSGDLSVYWYQQSLDQGLQFLIQYYNGEERAKGNILERFSAQQFPDLHSELNLSSLELGDSALYFCASSARLEHEQFFGPGTRLTVL.

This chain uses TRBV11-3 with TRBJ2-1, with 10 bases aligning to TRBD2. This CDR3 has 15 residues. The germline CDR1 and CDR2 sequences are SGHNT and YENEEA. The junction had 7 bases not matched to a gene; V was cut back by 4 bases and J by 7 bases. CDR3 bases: TGTGCCAGCAGCTCCGGGACTAGCGATCGGAATGAGCAGTTCTTC. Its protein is CASSSGTSDRNEQFF.

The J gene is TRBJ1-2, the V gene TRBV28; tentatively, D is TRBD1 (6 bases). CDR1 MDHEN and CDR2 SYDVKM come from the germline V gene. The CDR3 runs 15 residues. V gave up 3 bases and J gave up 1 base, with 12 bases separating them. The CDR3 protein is CASSFPTGLNYGYTF. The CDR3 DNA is TGTGCCAGCAGTTTCCCGACAGGCCTTAACTATGGCTACACCTTC.

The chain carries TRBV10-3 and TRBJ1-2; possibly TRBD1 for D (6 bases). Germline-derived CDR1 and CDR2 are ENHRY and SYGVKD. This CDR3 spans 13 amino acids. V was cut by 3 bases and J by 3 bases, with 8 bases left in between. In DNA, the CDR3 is TGTGCCATCAGTGAAAACAGGGACTATGGCTACACCTTC. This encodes CAISENRDYGYTF.

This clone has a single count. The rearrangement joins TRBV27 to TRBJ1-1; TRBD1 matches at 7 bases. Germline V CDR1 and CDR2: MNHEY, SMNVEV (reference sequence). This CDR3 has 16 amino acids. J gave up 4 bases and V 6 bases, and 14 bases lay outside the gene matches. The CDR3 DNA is TGTGCCAGCAGCCCGATCCGCCAGGGGGGCGCCACTGAAGCTTTCTTT. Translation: CASSPIRQGGATEAFF.

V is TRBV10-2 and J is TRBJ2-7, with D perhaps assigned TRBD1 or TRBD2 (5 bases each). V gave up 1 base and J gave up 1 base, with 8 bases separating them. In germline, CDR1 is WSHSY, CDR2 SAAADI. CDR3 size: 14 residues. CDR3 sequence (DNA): TGCGCCAGCAGTGAGTGGGGGACGTCCTACGAGCAGTACTTC. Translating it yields CASSEWGTSYEQYF.